The next 30 T cell receptor beta chains were all read from a single sample in a study of blood T cell repertoires in COVID-19. Produced via immunoSEQ multiplex PCR; TCRdb's table is partial and in-frame only. The sample has about 270,000 clones; about 85% are singletons. Material: peripheral blood. Every receptor here comes from a woman aged 50 to 60 with active or convalescent COVID-19.

This clone came up once. The chain carries TRBV11-2 and TRBJ2-7, with D possibly TRBD2 on 5 matching bases. Germline CDR1 reads SGHAT; CDR2 reads FQNNGV. CDR3 length: 13 residues. Trimming took off 5 bases at V and 6 bases at J, with 14 bases between the two ends. CDR3 coding DNA: TGTGCCAGCAGCCCGGAGGTTTTTCGCGAGCAGTACTTC. Translated, it gives CASSPEVFREQYF.

The rearrangement links TRBV28 to TRBJ1-2; D gene ambiguous. Trimming shortened V by 10 bases and J by 4 bases, and 13 bases separated the two germline ends. Germline V gene data show CDR1 as MDHEN and CDR2 as SYDVKM. The CDR3 covers 12 residues. For the CDR3, the DNA is TGTGCCACAACGAGGAAGGCCTATGGCTACACCTTC. This sequence encodes CATTRKAYGYTF.

V gene TRBV5-1 combines with J gene TRBJ1-2; 11 bases line up with TRBD1. Trimming took 3 bases from V and 3 from J; bases not matched to a gene: 7. Per germline, CDR1 SGHRS and CDR2 YFSETQ. The CDR3 runs to 16 residues. The CDR3 nucleotides are TGCGCCAGCAGCTCACGTGGACAGGGGGCCGACTATGGCTACACCTTC. The encoded protein is CASSSRGQGADYGYTF.

This chain connects TRBV7-9 to TRBJ1-2; 8 bases are shared with TRBD1. This CDR3 has 14 amino acids. Germline-derived CDR1 and CDR2 are SEHNR and FQNEAQ (reference sequence). J was trimmed by 1 base and V by 4 bases; bases with no gene match: 2. CDR3 nucleotide sequence: TGTGCCAGCAGCTCGACAGGGGTTAACTATGGCTACACCTTC. It translates to CASSSTGVNYGYTF.

The chain employs TRBV24-1 and TRBJ2-5, with 9 bases matching TRBD1. The junction had 7 bases not matched to a gene; V was cut back by 2 bases and J by 4 bases. Germline values: CDR1 KGHDR, CDR2 SFDVKD. The CDR3 runs to 16 residues. DNA of the CDR3: TGTGCCACCAGTGATTCCTCCGGGACAGGGATAGAGACCCAGTACTTC. It yields the protein CATSDSSGTGIETQYF.

This clone was observed a handful of times. The chain employs TRBV7-4 and TRBJ2-5; possible D gene TRBD2, 5 bases. This CDR3 region has 13 residues. Trimming cost V 2 bases and J 3 bases, with 7 bases left between them. In germline, CDR1 is SGHVT, CDR2 SQSDAQ. CDR3 sequence: CASSLTREETQYF. CDR3 DNA sequence: TGTGCCAGCAGCTTAACGAGGGAAGAGACCCAGTACTTC.

This clone was picked up a small number of times. The rearrangement joins TRBV28 to TRBJ1-1, with 9 bases identical to TRBD1. The CDR3 has 12 amino acids. V gave up 10 bases and J gave up 5 bases; unmatched junction bases: 5. Per the germline V gene, CDR1 is MDHEN and CDR2 is SYDVKM. CDR3 DNA: TGTGCCACCGGGGACAGGGCTACTGAAGCTTTCTTT. Its translation is CATGDRATEAFF.

This chain connects TRBV4-1 to TRBJ1-1, with TRBD1 matching over 8 bases. Germline values: CDR1 MGHRA, CDR2 YSYEKL. After removal of 4 bases from V and 5 bases from J, the junction contained 9 bases not matched to a gene. CDR3 length: 15 residues. The CDR3 spells CASSPPDRVETEAFF. The CDR3 DNA reads as TGCGCCAGCAGCCCCCCGGACAGGGTTGAGACTGAAGCTTTCTTT.

The chain employs TRBV6-5 and TRBJ1-1; the match to TRBD1 covers 9 bases. J gave up 9 bases and V 0 bases, and 2 bases lay outside the gene matches. The germline V gene encodes CDR1 MNHEY and CDR2 SVGAGI. The CDR3 totals 13 residues. The CDR3 coding sequence is TGTGCCAGCAGTTACTCTGGGACAGGGCAAGCTTTCTTT. It yields the protein CASSYSGTGQAFF.

This chain links TRBV3-1 (or the pseudogene TRBV3-2) with TRBJ2-3; D is perhaps TRBD2 (6 bases). V shed 5 bases and J shed 5 bases, with 14 bases lying between them. The CDR3 covers 14 residues. The germline V gene has CDR1 LGHDT and CDR2 YNNKEL (reference sequence). CDR3 DNA sequence: TGTGCCAGCAGCTCTCTCCCGGGAGAAGATACGCAGTATTTT. It encodes CASSSLPGEDTQYF.

A few counts support this clone. The gene calls are TRBV29-1 and TRBJ1-2; perhaps TRBD1 as D (5 bases). Looked up from germline, CDR1 is SQVTM and CDR2 is ANQGSEA. The CDR3 runs 15 residues. Trimming cost V 5 bases and J 3 bases, with 19 bases left between them. In DNA, the CDR3 is TGCAGCGTTCCGCGAACCTCAGGGAACGACTATGGCTACACCTTC. Translating it yields CSVPRTSGNDYGYTF.

The chain joins TRBV5-1 to TRBJ2-7, with a weak D call TRBD2 (5 bases). The germline gives CDR1 SGHRS, CDR2 YFSETQ. Trimming removed 0 bases from V and 7 bases from J, with 14 bases in between. The CDR3 covers 14 residues. The CDR3 spells CASSLDGGAREQYF. The CDR3 DNA reads as TGCGCCAGCAGCTTGGATGGAGGAGCTAGGGAGCAGTACTTC.

This chain connects TRBV19 to TRBJ2-6; D remains ambiguous. The germline V and J ends were trimmed by 8 bases and 1 base, with 12 bases remaining between them. The CDR3 totals 15 residues. CDR1 LNHDA and CDR2 SQIVND come from the germline V gene (reference sequence). Here the CDR3 reads CASATSGSGANVLTF. The CDR3 nucleotides read TGTGCCAGTGCAACGAGTGGTTCTGGGGCCAACGTCCTGACTTTC.

This clone was counted once. The gene calls are TRBV5-1 and TRBJ1-1; D not certain. V lost 5 bases to trimming and J lost 2 bases, with 13 bases between them. The CDR3 sequence is 14 residues long. CDR1 is SGHRS, CDR2 YFSETQ, per germline. CDR3 nucleotides: TGCGCCAGCAGACCTGCAGGAGGCAACACTGAAGCTTTCTTT. Translating it yields CASRPAGGNTEAFF.

V is TRBV20-1 and J is TRBJ2-7; 7 bases are shared with TRBD2. The CDR3 loop spans 15 amino acids. Germline loops: CDR1 DFQATT, CDR2 SNEGSKA (reference sequence). The ends lost 3 bases at V and 7 bases at J; junction bases unmatched: 15. CDR3 sequence reads: CSASKTGRPPGEQYF. CDR3 nucleotide sequence: TGCAGTGCTAGTAAGACCGGGAGGCCACCCGGGGAGCAGTACTTC.

The rearrangement uses TRBV30 and TRBJ1-5; possibly TRBD1 for D (6 bases). In germline, CDR1 is GTSNPN, CDR2 SVGIG (reference sequence). The V end was cut by 0 bases, the J end by 3 bases, with 15 bases between. This CDR3 region has 16 residues. DNA for the CDR3: TGTGCCTGGAGTGTCTCGACAGGCGTTCTCAATCAGCCCCAGCATTTT. This codes for CAWSVSTGVLNQPQHF.

Comment on this clone: The sample carries other DNA sequences with the same CDR3. The chain carries TRBV27 and TRBJ1-1, with D tentatively TRBD1 (6 bases). This CDR3 region has 14 residues. Per germline, CDR1 MNHEY and CDR2 SMNVEV (reference sequence). The V end lost 8 bases, the J end lost 0 bases, and 13 bases lay between the germline ends. The CDR3 spells CASRGQSMNTEAFF. The CDR3 DNA follows: TGTGCCAGCCGGGGACAAAGCATGAACACTGAAGCTTTCTTT.

The CDR3 DNA is TGTGCCAGCAGCCCGGGGGTCTCTGGAAACACCATATATTTT. Translated, it gives CASSPGVSGNTIYF. The V and J genes are TRBV27 and TRBJ1-3; TRBD1 is a possible D gene (5 bases). CDR3 length: 14 residues. V was clipped by 6 bases and J by 0 bases, with 9 bases between them. Germline assignment: CDR1 MNHEY and CDR2 SMNVEV (reference sequence).

V and J are TRBV5-1 and TRBJ2-1; 11 nucleotides agree with TRBD2. From germline, CDR1 is SGHRS and CDR2 YFSETQ. This CDR3 has 15 amino acids. Unmatched junction bases numbered 6, after V lost 2 bases and J lost 8 bases. The CDR3 region is CASSFGLAGRHEQFF. The CDR3 nucleotides are TGCGCCAGCAGCTTTGGACTAGCGGGTCGGCATGAGCAGTTCTTC.

This clone was picked up a small number of times. This chain links TRBV6-5 with TRBJ1-2; possibly TRBD1 for D (5 bases). The V end was cut by 6 bases, the J end by 6 bases, with 17 bases between. This CDR3 comprises 14 residues. Germline CDR1 reads MNHEY; CDR2 reads SVGAGI. The DNA for the CDR3 is TGTGCCAGCAGGGACACCGGGCTCTTCAATGGCTACACCTTC. Protein sequence: CASRDTGLFNGYTF.

V is TRBV27 and J is TRBJ2-7; D is perhaps TRBD2 (5 bases). Germline V CDR1 and CDR2: MNHEY, SMNVEV (reference sequence). Trimming stripped 3 bases from V and 3 bases from J, with 9 bases between. This CDR3 is 13 amino acids long. In DNA form, the CDR3 reads TGTGCCAGCAGTTTCTCGGGGAACTACGAGCAGTACTTC. Residues: CASSFSGNYEQYF.

This clone appeared a few times. The chain links TRBV7-8 to TRBJ1-1; D gene ambiguous. This CDR3 has 14 amino acids. Trimming shortened V by 1 base and J by 10 bases, and 16 bases separated the two germline ends. Germline assignment: CDR1 SGHVS and CDR2 FQNEAQ. The CDR3 sequence is CASSLDPLASGAFF. CDR3 DNA sequence: TGTGCCAGCAGCTTAGATCCCCTCGCGTCGGGAGCTTTCTTT.

V gene TRBV2 combines with J gene TRBJ2-2; 9 nucleotides line up with TRBD2. Germline V CDR1 and CDR2: SNHLY, FYNNEI. The CDR3 contains 15 residues. The ends lost 6 bases at V and 0 bases at J; junction bases unmatched: 2. This chain's CDR3 is CASSLAGTNTGELFF. CDR3 coding DNA: TGTGCCAGCAGCCTAGCGGGAACGAACACCGGGGAGCTGTTTTTT.

This clone has a handful of counts. The rearrangement links TRBV2 to TRBJ2-3; the D gene is possibly TRBD2 (6 bases). The V and J ends lost 8 bases and 0 bases respectively, with 12 bases between them. This CDR3 region has 14 residues. Germline V gene sequence: CDR1 SNHLY, CDR2 FYNNEI. CDR3 sequence: CASGAGPSTDTQYF. The CDR3 coding sequence is TGTGCCAGCGGGGCGGGACCGAGCACAGATACGCAGTATTTT.

V and J are TRBV19 and TRBJ2-1; TRBD2 matches at 9 bases. V lost 10 bases to trimming and J lost 5 bases; unmatched junction nucleotides: 6. The CDR3 loop spans 13 amino acids. The germline gives CDR1 LNHDA, CDR2 SQIVND (reference sequence). The CDR3 spells CATTGLANNEQFF. CDR3 DNA sequence: TGTGCCACCACGGGACTAGCCAACAATGAGCAGTTCTTC. The whole variable domain, filled in from reference TRBV19 and TRBJ2-1, reads DGGITQSPKYLFRKEGQNVTLSCEQNLNHDAMYWYRQDPGQGLRLIYYSQIVNDFQKGDIAEGYSVSREKKESFPLTVTSAQKNPTAFYLCATTGLANNEQFFGPGTRLTVL.

The chain links TRBV5-1 to TRBJ2-2; 9 nucleotides line up with TRBD2. V was clipped by 0 bases and J by 5 bases; unmatched bases: 2. CDR3 length equals 15 residues. Per germline, CDR1 SGHRS and CDR2 YFSETQ. This chain's CDR3 is CASSLVTSGTGELFF. The DNA of the CDR3 is TGCGCCAGCAGCTTGGTGACTAGCGGTACCGGGGAGCTGTTTTTT.

This rearrangement joins TRBV6-1 to TRBJ2-1; TRBD1 might be the D (5 bases). Germline V gives CDR1 MNHNS, CDR2 SASEGT. Trimming shortened V by 5 bases and J by 8 bases, and 10 bases separated the two germline ends. This CDR3 is 12 amino acids long. The CDR3 nucleotides read TGTGCCAGCAGTCCTCAGGGCGATGAGCAGTTCTTC. Encoded protein: CASSPQGDEQFF.

Of note for this clone: This specimen includes other DNA sequences encoding the same CDR3. CDR3 protein: CASSRDRNSPLHF. CDR3 DNA sequence: TGTGCCAGCAGCCGGGATCGTAATTCACCCCTCCACTTT. This chain connects TRBV12-3 or TRBV12-4 to TRBJ1-6, with D unresolved. Trimming pared 6 bases from V and 6 bases from J, leaving 9 bases between. The CDR3 runs to 13 residues.

The chain employs TRBV29-1 and TRBJ1-1; 7 nucleotides line up with TRBD1. Germline CDR1 is SQVTM and CDR2 is ANQGSEA. The V gene end was trimmed by 5 bases and the J gene end by 6 bases; junction bases not matched to a gene: 6. CDR3 length: 12 amino acids. The CDR3 protein is CSVSKTGPEAFF. The CDR3 coding sequence is TGCAGCGTTAGTAAGACAGGGCCTGAAGCTTTCTTT.

This chain uses TRBV10-3 with TRBJ1-5; 9 nucleotides align to TRBD1. Germline V gives CDR1 ENHRY, CDR2 SYGVKD. The CDR3 covers 15 residues. Germline trimming cut 9 bases from V and 3 bases from J; bases unmatched to any gene: 9. The CDR3 loop reads CAISQGASYNQPQHF. CDR3 coding DNA: TGTGCCATTTCACAGGGGGCAAGCTACAATCAGCCCCAGCATTTT.